This T cell receptor beta chain was retrieved from a study of cytomegalovirus exposure and HLA in healthy donors (dated by TCRdb to about 2017). Notes on the research overall: An earlier analysis of approximately 590 of the donors reported 250 to 350 Gb of sequence data and 100 million to 130 million unique TCR beta sequences from 150 million to 200 million T cells. An early release covering some 640 HLA-typed donors comprised around 300 gigabases of sequencing data and roughly 86 million unique TCR sequences. Of the roughly 390 genotyped donors, approximately 83% fell in the genetic ancestry cluster associated with self-reported Caucasian donors. The study was designed to test whether signatures of past pathogen exposure could be identified by cataloging public T cell receptors. The study profiled the T cell repertoires of hundreds of subjects by immunosequencing and related them to cytomegalovirus serostatus. A separate validation cohort of roughly 120 different subjects was used in addition to the roughly 640-subject first cohort. High-throughput TCR immunosequencing, statistical association of individual TCRs with disease status, and machine learning were combined to predict cytomegalovirus infection status. A later analysis re-examined previously published TCR beta repertoires from 600 to 700 donors and added high-resolution HLA genotyping to investigate patterns of TCR occurrence. In the later analysis, no new phenotypic data were used to find candidate immune exposures; instead, reliance was placed on TCR beta sequences and their occurrence across donors. An earlier analysis of some 600 of the donors applied high-throughput TCR beta sequencing to assess whether each TCR beta V gene segment acted as functional or pseudogenic. Alongside the repertoire data, information on donor age, sex, ethnicity and CMV serostatus was compiled. In a later genetic analysis, genome-wide SNP genotypes for about 55% of the 666 donors were used, and that subset was treated as a discovery cohort. All discovery cohort repertoires had been generated using a single sequencing platform. HLA typing covered class I and class II loci at four-digit resolution. The number of typed donors differed by locus: roughly 629-640 for A, B, C, DRB1 and DQB1; 500 to 550 for DQA1; roughly 600 for DPA1; and some 430 for DPB1. Four or five DR-DQ haplotypes were treated as single units for association and clustering because of strong linkage in the cohort. On average, around 240,000 unique TCR beta nucleotide sequences were sequenced per donor among 398 genotyped donors of the cohort, with roughly 18% of those sequences being non-productive. Paper-wide results and their limitations: The authors suggested that the approach could potentially be generalized to other disease states and immunological phenotypes. When HLA alleles, especially DR and DQ, strongly co-occurred, TCR associations were difficult to assign to individual alleles. Presence/absence analyses assumed roughly uniform sequencing depth across donors, an assumption that may not hold. Some IMGT-functional V segments, including TRBV6-2 and TRBV6-3, could not be distinguished by the 87-base-pair reads and were therefore excluded. A later analysis found that most CMV-associated TCR beta chains appeared HLA-restricted, with HLA associations seemingly driven largely by CMV exposure. A cluster of highly shared sequence variants was judged likely to represent a technical artifact of the sequencing pipeline. A further reported finding was that TCR beta sequences accurately predicted the HLA-A and HLA-B alleles for most subjects in the first cohort. The cohort was sequenced for TCR beta chains only, and without alpha or paired-chain data the features that could be detected were limited. In a later genetic analysis, a missense DCLRE1C variant was associated with V-gene and J-gene trimming of TCR beta chains, and the association was replicated in an independent cohort. An earlier analysis of roughly 570 of the donors showed that most TCR beta V segments appeared in productive rearrangements either about 90% or about 30% of the time, which broadly matched IMGT annotations. Several of the top co-occurrence clusters appeared to be linked to parvovirus B19, influenza, CMV and Epstein-Barr virus, according to a later analysis. Three of the identified cytomegalovirus-associated TCR beta chains were confirmed in vitro to be specific for cytomegalovirus antigens. Correlated functional status among segregating V segments might be attributable to linkage disequilibrium, but an unknown experimental factor could not be ruled out. A later analysis found that HLA-associated TCR beta chains were more clonally expanded and had lower generation probabilities than equally common non-associated chains. Because HLA typing was unavailable for some donors at each locus, only the typed subset was used in association tests. In a later genetic analysis, fewer N-insertions in productive TCRs were reported among donors in an Asian-associated ancestry cluster than the roughly 700-donor mean. The study listed approximately 150 TCR beta chains as associated with cytomegalovirus. In both the original and validation cohorts, the classifier was reported to diagnose cytomegalovirus status with high specificity and sensitivity. Immune exposure information for the cohort was limited to CMV serostatus. Because counts were too low, about 17 rarely observed V segments, including chromosome 9 orphons, were excluded from the earlier analysis of under 650 of the donors. Most TCR sequences were observed very rarely across donors, whereas some public TCRs were present in many individuals. A later analysis associated approximately 17,000 TCR beta sequences with specific HLA alleles at a false discovery rate of 0.05. In a later analysis, TCR association rates were found to vary across HLA loci, with the most associated TCRs seen for DRB1 alleles and the fewest for HLA-C alleles.

The cohort comprised more than 550 healthy bone marrow donors. At the time of sampling, all cohort members were nominally healthy, though unrecorded immune exposures were likely present. The donor tested CMV seropositive, placing the donor among the approximately 290 seropositive members of the cohort. Each donor provided a peripheral blood sample, and peripheral blood mononuclear cells were used for TCR beta sequencing. Genomic DNA extraction from the blood cell samples was performed with the Qiagen DNeasy Blood Extraction Kit. Points on this clone: Its antigen target is currently unknown. Per-nucleotide qualities are absent, and no much larger clonotype sits a single base away.

Libraries were constructed by the immunoSEQ multiplex PCR assay. The multiplex PCR relied on a mix of 60 forward primers for TCR Vbeta segments and 13 reverse primers for TCR Jbeta segments. A multiplex PCR assay on genomic DNA amplified the CDR3 region of rearranged TCR beta genes. Amplified TCR beta libraries were sequenced as 87-base-pair reads on the Illumina HiSeq System. From the authors' description of their analysis: A later analysis counted approximately 84 million unique TCR beta chains across the 690 or so repertoires, and around 9.9 million of these chains were shared by at least two donors. A nearest-neighbor algorithm error-corrected the raw reads and collapsed the reads into unique sequences, merging closely related sequences to remove PCR and sequencing errors. V, D and J gene segments were assigned by aligning CDR3 sequences to IMGT reference sequences. For a sequence to be retained, a match of at least six nucleotides to both a V gene segment and a J gene segment was required. Rearrangements were classified as productive when the CDR3 lacked stop codons and remained in frame with V and J, and all other rearrangements were classified as non-productive. CDR3 was defined according to IMGT convention as the region running from the second conserved V-encoded cysteine to the conserved J-encoded phenylalanine. Sequences without an unambiguous match to a single V gene segment were excluded from the earlier analysis of approximately 560 of the donors. In an earlier analysis of approximately 550 of the donors, V segments were called functional above 56.7% productive rearrangements and were called segregating when the between-donor standard deviation exceeded 5%. A statistical classification framework was built to diagnose cytomegalovirus status from the catalog of TCR beta chain sequences. V and J gene assignment, in a later analysis, came from comparing TCR nucleotide sequences with IMGT/GENE-DB human TR gene sequences. A later analysis assigned CDR3 sequences and most-parsimonious VDJ recombination scenarios with the TCRdist pipeline. In a later analysis, every TCR beta chain was defined by the combination of its CDR3 amino acid sequence and its V-gene family, and reads without a unique V-gene family were dropped. As a way to deal with suspected cross-contamination and a sequencing artifact, a later analysis dropped more than 500 nucleotide sequences that were highly shared and had low generation probability. For each public chain, a later analysis derived a clonal expansion index from normalized ranks of inferred template counts within each repertoire. A later analysis computed generation probabilities with a VDJ recombination model fitted to out-of-frame rearrangements, and checked the results against IGoR. A later analysis scored TCR-TCR, TCR-HLA and TCR-CMV co-occurrence with hypergeometric tests, applying a repertoire-size bias correction to TCR pairs. False discovery rates were estimated in a later analysis by permuting HLA or CMV assignments 20 times. In a later analysis, co-occurring TCRs were grouped with DBSCAN, and TCRdist sequence similarity was added when clustering was performed within HLA-allele-positive subsets. Repertoires with fewer than 30,000 or more than 120,000 public chains, plus five repertoires with anomalous nucleotide sharing, were excluded from co-occurrence clustering. TCRdb obtained this table from immuneACCESS and retained in-frame rearrangements with V and J assigned. These tables miss some clones; where compared with another copy, unresolved V genes account for less than half of the shortfall, and the remainder is unexplained. From that table come the V and J calls and clone size; the DNA was used to work out D and trimming. The sample table shows roughly 110,000 clones, and about four fifths are seen once. The ten largest clones capture 22% of the sample.

There are 16 amino acids in the CDR3, from cysteine to phenylalanine inclusive. Kept here is only the CDR3 DNA, which spans 48 bases and is read in frame from base 1. Per the germline V gene (reference sequence), LNHNV is the CDR1 and YYDKDF is the CDR2. V was cut back by 3 bases and J by 5 bases, leaving a gap of 19 bases between them. Here the chain combines TRBV15 and TRBJ2-5; possibly the D gene is TRBD1, per 6 matching bases. This clonotype originated in a man aged 25 to 40 in good health and CMV-seropositive. Sequencing was carried out using PBMCs. The DNA sequence reads TGTGCCACCAGCAGGGGGACATCTCCCGAGGGGGAGACCCAGTACTTC. Its amino acids are CATSRGTSPEGETQYF.